A selection of T cell receptor beta chains follows, all from one sample in a study of blood T cell repertoires in COVID-19. The data were produced by immunoSEQ multiplex PCR, yet TCRdb's version contains in-frame clones alone and is incomplete. Of roughly 80,000 clones in the sample, 80% to 95% were seen once. Sequencing input: peripheral blood. The receptors were gathered from a man aged 50-60 years with COVID-19, enrolled during active disease. Each CDR3 is given with its conserved first and last residue. D genes are given only for firm matches. The size field is filled for only some rows; it gives once, few, many or a size class.

TRBD2	few	TRBV2	TRBJ2-7	CASSEISGRLSYEQYF	TGTGCCAGCAGTGAAATTAGCGGGCGCCTCTCCTACGAGCAGTACTTC
NA	NA	TRBV6-5	TRBJ1-6	CASSYSKPGLNSPLHF	TGTGCCAGCAGTTACTCGAAGCCAGGGTTAAATTCACCCCTCCACTTT
NA	few	TRBV28	TRBJ2-7	CASSLPQYEQYF	TGTGCCAGCAGTTTACCACAATACGAGCAGTACTTC
NA	NA	TRBV30	TRBJ1-3	CAWTATGTNQIGGGNTIYF	TGTGCCTGGACCGCAACCGGGACTAACCAAATCGGAGGAGGAAACACCATATATTTT
NA	NA	TRBV19	TRBJ1-2	CASSMDSSIYGYTF	TGTGCCAGTAGTATGGACAGCAGTATCTATGGCTACACCTTC
TRBD2	few	TRBV4-3	TRBJ2-7	CASSQDLSQREVSYEQYF	TGCGCCAGCAGCCAAGATCTTTCTCAGCGGGAGGTCTCCTACGAGCAGTACTTC
TRBD1	NA	TRBV4-1	TRBJ2-3	CASSQVGRGRDRTDTQYF	TGCGCCAGCAGCCAGGTGGGAAGGGGGCGAGACCGCACAGATACGCAGTATTTT
NA	NA	TRBV5-1	TRBJ2-3	CASSLDSVYTQYF	TGCGCCAGCAGCTTGGATTCCGTCTATACGCAGTATTTT
TRBD2	NA	TRBV2	TRBJ2-3	CASCERGTTDTQYF	TGTGCCAGCTGCGAGCGGGGGACCACAGATACGCAGTATTTT
NA	NA	TRBV27	TRBJ2-3	CASSGGDTQYF	TGTGCCAGCAGCGGCGGGGATACGCAGTATTTT
TRBD2	NA	TRBV6-4	TRBJ2-1	CASRPGGRTNEQFF	TGTGCCAGCAGGCCCGGCGGGAGAACCAATGAGCAGTTCTTC
TRBD1	NA	TRBV11-3	TRBJ2-5	CASSRTGTQETQYF	TGTGCCAGCAGCCGGACAGGAACTCAAGAGACCCAGTACTTC
NA	NA	TRBV2	TRBJ2-2	CASSGDSNTGELFF	TGTGCCAGCAGTGGGGACTCAAACACCGGGGAGCTGTTTTTT
NA	NA	TRBV5-5	TRBJ2-1	CASSLERGSYNEQFF	TGTGCCAGCAGCTTGGAAAGGGGTTCCTACAATGAGCAGTTCTTC
TRBD1	few	TRBV29-1	TRBJ2-7	CSVERTGVSYEQYF	TGCAGCGTTGAACGGACAGGGGTCTCCTACGAGCAGTACTTC
TRBD2	NA	TRBV30	TRBJ2-1	CAWSGSGRYNEQFF	TGTGCCTGGAGTGGAAGCGGGAGGTACAATGAGCAGTTCTTC
TRBD2	NA	TRBV6-6	TRBJ2-1	CASSYQTSGRARQFF	TGTGCCAGCAGTTACCAGACTAGCGGGAGGGCCCGACAGTTCTTC
TRBD2	NA	TRBV25-1	TRBJ2-7	CASSEFSGRAYEQYF	TGTGCCAGCAGTGAATTTAGCGGGAGGGCCTACGAGCAGTACTTC
NA	NA	TRBV21-1	TRBJ2-7	CASSKGGRGLSDEQYF	TGTGCCAGCAGCAAAGGGGGCAGGGGGCTCAGTGACGAGCAGTACTTC
NA	NA	TRBV9	TRBJ1-1	CASSAGTPNTEAFF	TGTGCCAGCAGCGCCGGGACTCCTAACACTGAAGCTTTCTTT
TRBD2	NA	TRBV6-1	TRBJ2-1	CASSEPAVAGGNEQFF	TGTGCCAGCAGTGAGCCGGCGGTAGCGGGAGGGAATGAGCAGTTCTTC
NA	NA	TRBV7-3	TRBJ2-2	CASSLMGASGELFF	TGTGCCAGCAGCTTGATGGGGGCAAGCGGGGAGCTGTTTTTT
TRBD1	NA	TRBV2	TRBJ1-4	CASSSEGTENNEKLFF	TGTGCCAGCAGTTCCGAAGGGACAGAGAATAATGAAAAACTGTTTTTT
TRBD2	NA	TRBV4-3	TRBJ2-3	CASSQVLAGGPGDTQYF	TGCGCCAGCAGCCAAGTACTAGCGGGAGGGCCAGGTGATACGCAGTATTTT
NA	once	TRBV30	TRBJ2-2	CAWSVQFTGELFF	TGTGCCTGGAGCGTACAGTTCACCGGGGAGCTGTTTTTT
NA	NA	TRBV4-1	TRBJ2-3	CASSQQLATSTDTQYF	TGCGCCAGCAGCCAGCAGTTAGCGACTAGCACAGATACGCAGTATTTT
TRBD2	NA	TRBV30	TRBJ2-7	CAWGGTSAYEQYF	TGTGCCTGGGGGGGGACTAGCGCGTACGAGCAGTACTTC
TRBD1	once	TRBV4-3	TRBJ2-2	CASSHGDRDTGELFF	TGCGCCAGCAGCCACGGGGACAGGGACACCGGGGAGCTGTTTTTT
NA	few	TRBV6-1	TRBJ1-1	CASSDRLGTEAFF	TGTGCCAGCAGTGACCGACTGGGCACTGAAGCTTTCTTT
TRBD1	few	TRBV6-6	TRBJ1-5	CASSPLRGPGGFSQPQHF	TGTGCCAGCAGTCCACTTCGGGGTCCAGGGGGTTTTAGTCAGCCCCAGCATTTT
NA	NA	TRBV20-1	TRBJ1-5	CSASLGASQPQHF	TGCAGTGCTAGTCTGGGGGCGAGTCAGCCCCAGCATTTT